This T cell receptor (beta chain) comes out of a study of radiotherapy plus CTLA-4 blockade in lung cancer. Across the whole study: Objective responses occurred in about 18% of patients; 25% to 35% had disease control.

CTLA-4 blockade with ipilimumab, together with focal radiation, was given to patients with chemo-refractory metastatic non-small-cell lung cancer. Broader study findings: Blood TCR clones of tumor origin expanded after radiotherapy plus ipilimumab.

Concerning this clone itself: Its antigen is unknown.

Assay used: immunoSEQ multiplex PCR; TCRdb lists only in-frame clones, some missing. The sample gives some 52,000 clones, roughly three quarters of which show up once; 2.5% to 3.5% is in the top ten. The sample consisted of peripheral blood, taken from a patient treated with radiotherapy plus ipilimumab. The receptor's source is a human donor with non-small cell lung cancer who had a partial response to radiotherapy plus ipilimumab.

The CDR3: CASSLRERVREQFF. DNA for the CDR3: TGTGCCAGCAGCTTGAGAGAGCGGGTGCGAGAGCAGTTCTTC. The chain employs TRBV5-4 and TRBJ2-1, with D possibly matching TRBD2 (6 bases). The CDR3 has 14 amino acids. Germline V gene sequence: CDR1 SGHNT, CDR2 YYREEE (reference sequence). V gave up 1 base and J gave up 10 bases, with 15 bases separating them.